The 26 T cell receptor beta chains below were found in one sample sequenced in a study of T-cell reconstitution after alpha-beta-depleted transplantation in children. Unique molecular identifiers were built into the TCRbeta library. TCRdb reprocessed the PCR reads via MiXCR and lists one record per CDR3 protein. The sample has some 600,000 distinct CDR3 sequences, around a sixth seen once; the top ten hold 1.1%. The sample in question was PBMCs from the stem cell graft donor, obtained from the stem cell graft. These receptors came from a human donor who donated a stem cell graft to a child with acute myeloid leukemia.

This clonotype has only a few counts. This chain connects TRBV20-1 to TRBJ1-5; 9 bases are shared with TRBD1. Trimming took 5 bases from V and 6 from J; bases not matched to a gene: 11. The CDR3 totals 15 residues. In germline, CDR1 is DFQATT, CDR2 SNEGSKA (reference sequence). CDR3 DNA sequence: TGCAGTGCTCACGGTACAGGGGGCATTGCTCAGCCCCAGCATTTT. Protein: CSAHGTGGIAQPQHF.

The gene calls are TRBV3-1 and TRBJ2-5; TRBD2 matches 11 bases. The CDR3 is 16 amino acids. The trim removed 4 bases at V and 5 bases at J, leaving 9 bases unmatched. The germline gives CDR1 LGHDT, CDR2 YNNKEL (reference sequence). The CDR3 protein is CASSRHSGGAKETQYF. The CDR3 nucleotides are TGTGCCAGCAGCCGCCATAGCGGGGGGGCCAAGGAGACCCAGTACTTC.

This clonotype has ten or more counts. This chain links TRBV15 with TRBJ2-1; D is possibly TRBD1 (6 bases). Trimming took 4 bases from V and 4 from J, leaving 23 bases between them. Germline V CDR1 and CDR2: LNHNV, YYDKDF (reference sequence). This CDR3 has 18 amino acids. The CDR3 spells CATSNTRQVDWSYNEQFF. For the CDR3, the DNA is TGTGCCACCAGCAATACTCGACAGGTAGATTGGTCTTACAATGAGCAGTTCTTC.

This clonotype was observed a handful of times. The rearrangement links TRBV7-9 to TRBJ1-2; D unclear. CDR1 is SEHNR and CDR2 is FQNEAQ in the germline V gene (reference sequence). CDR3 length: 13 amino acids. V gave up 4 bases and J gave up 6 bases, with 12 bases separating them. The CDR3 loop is CASSSLVTDGYTF. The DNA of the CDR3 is TGTGCCAGCAGCTCTTTAGTGACCGATGGCTACACCTTC.

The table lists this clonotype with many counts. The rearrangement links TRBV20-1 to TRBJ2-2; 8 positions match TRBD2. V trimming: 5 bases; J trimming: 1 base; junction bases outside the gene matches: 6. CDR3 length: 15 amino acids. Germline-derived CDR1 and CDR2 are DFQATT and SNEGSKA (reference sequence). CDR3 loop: CSASGGGLNTGELFF. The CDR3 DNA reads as TGCAGTGCTTCGGGAGGGGGACTGAACACCGGGGAGCTGTTTTTT.

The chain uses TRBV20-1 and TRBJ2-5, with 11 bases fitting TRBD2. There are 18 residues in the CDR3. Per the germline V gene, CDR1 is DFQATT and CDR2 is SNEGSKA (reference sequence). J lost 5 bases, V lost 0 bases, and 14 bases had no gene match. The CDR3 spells CSARDIAVAGGRRETQYF. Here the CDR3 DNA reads TGCAGTGCTAGAGATATCGCGGTAGCGGGGGGGCGGAGGGAGACCCAGTACTTC.

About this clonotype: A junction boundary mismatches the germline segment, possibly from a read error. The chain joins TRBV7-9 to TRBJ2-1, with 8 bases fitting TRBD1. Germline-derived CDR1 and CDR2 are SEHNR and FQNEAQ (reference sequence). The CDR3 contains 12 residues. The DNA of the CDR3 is TGTGCCAGCAGCTCGTCCCGGGACAGGACCAACTTC. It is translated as CASSSSRDRTNF.

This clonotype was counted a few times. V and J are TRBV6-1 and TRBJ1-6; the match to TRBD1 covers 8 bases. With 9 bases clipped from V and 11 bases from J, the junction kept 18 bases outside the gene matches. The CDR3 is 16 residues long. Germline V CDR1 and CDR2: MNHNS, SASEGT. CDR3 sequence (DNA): TGTGCCAGTGCCCTTTCCCGGGTGACAGGGGAAGCACCCCTCCACTTT. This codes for CASALSRVTGEAPLHF.

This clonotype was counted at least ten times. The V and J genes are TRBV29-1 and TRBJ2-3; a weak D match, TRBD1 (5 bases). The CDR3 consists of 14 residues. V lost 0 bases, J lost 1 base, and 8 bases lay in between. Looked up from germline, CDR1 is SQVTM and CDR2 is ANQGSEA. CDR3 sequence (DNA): TGCAGCGTTGAAGACAGGGTCGGCACAGATACGCAGTATTTT. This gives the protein CSVEDRVGTDTQYF.

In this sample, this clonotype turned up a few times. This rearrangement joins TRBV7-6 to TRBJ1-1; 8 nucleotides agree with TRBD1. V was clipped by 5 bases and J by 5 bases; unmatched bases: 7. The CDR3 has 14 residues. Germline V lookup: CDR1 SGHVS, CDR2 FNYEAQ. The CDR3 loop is CASSPQGATTEAFF. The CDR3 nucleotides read TGTGCCAGCAGCCCTCAGGGGGCTACGACTGAAGCTTTCTTT. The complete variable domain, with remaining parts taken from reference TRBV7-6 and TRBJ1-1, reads GAGVSQSPRYKVTKRGQDVALRCDPISGHVSLYWYRQALGQGPEFLTYFNYEAQQDKSGLPNDRFSAERPEGSISTLTIQRTEQRDSAMYRCASSPQGATTEAFFGQGTRLTVV.

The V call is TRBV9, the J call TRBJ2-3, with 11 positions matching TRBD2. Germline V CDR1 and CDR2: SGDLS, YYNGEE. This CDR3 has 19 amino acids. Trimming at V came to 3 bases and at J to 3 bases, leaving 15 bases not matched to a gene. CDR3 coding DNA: TGTGCCAGCAGCGAAACTAGCGGGGGCTATCTTAGGGGGACAGATACGCAGTATTTT. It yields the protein CASSETSGGYLRGTDTQYF.

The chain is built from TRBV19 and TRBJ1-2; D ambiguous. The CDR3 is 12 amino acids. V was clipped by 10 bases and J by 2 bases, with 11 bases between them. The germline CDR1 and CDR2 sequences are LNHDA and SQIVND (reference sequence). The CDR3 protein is CATARGNYGYTF. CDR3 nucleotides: TGTGCCACCGCTCGGGGAAACTATGGCTACACCTTC.

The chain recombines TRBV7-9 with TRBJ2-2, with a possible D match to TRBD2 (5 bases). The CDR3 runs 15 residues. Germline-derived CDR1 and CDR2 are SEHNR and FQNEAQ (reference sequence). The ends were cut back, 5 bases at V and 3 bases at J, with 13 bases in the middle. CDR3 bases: TGTGCCAGCAGCCCTTGGACTTACTACACCGGGGAGCTGTTTTTT. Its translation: CASSPWTYYTGELFF.

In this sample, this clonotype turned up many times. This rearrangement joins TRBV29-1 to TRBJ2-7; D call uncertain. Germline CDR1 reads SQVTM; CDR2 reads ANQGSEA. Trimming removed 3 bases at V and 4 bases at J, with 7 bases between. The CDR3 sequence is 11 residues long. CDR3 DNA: TGCAGCGTTGATTGGGGTTACGAGCAGTACTTC. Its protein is CSVDWGYEQYF.

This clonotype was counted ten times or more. The CDR3 here is CSSGRETQYF. CDR3 DNA: TGCAGTTCGGGGAGAGAGACCCAGTACTTC. The V gene is TRBV20-1, the J gene TRBJ2-5, with D possibly being TRBD2 (5 bases). From germline, CDR1 is DFQATT and CDR2 SNEGSKA (reference sequence). Between the trimmed V and J ends, which lost 8 bases and 4 bases, there was a span of 8 bases. There are 10 residues in the CDR3.

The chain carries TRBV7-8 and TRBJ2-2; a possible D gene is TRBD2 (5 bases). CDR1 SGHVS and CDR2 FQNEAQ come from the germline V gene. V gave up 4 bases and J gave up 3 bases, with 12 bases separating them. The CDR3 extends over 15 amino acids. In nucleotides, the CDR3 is TGTGCCAGCAGCTGGAGAGGTAGCGACACCGGGGAGCTGTTTTTT. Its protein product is CASSWRGSDTGELFF.

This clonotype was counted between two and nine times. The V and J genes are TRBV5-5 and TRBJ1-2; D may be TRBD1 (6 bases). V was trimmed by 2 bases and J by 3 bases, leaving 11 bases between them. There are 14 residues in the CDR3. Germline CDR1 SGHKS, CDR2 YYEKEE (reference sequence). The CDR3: CASSLDGQYYGYTF. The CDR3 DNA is TGTGCCAGCAGCTTAGATGGACAGTACTATGGCTACACCTTC.

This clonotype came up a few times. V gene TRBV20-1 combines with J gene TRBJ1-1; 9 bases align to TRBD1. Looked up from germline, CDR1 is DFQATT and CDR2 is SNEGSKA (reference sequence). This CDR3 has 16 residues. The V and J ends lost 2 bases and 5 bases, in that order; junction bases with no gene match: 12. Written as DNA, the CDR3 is TGCAGTGCTAGATCTTTAACAGGGGGCGCGAGTACTGAAGCTTTCTTT. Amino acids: CSARSLTGGASTEAFF.

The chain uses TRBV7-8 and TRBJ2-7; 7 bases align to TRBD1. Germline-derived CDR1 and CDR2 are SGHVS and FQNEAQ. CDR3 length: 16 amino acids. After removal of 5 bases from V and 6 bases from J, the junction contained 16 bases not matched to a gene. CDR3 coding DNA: TGTGCCAGCAGCCCACAGCTCCCCGGGACAGCTCCCGAGCAGTACTTC. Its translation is CASSPQLPGTAPEQYF.

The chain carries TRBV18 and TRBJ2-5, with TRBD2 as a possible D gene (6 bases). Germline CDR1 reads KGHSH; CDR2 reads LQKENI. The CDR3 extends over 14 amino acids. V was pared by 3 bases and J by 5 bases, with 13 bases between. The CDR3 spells CASSPLEGMETQYF. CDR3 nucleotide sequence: TGTGCCAGCTCACCTCTGGAGGGGATGGAGACCCAGTACTTC.

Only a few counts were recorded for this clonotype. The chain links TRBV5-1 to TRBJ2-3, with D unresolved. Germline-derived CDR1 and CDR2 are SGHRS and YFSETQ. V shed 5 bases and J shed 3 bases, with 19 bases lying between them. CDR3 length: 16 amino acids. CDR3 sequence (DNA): TGCGCCAGCAGTCCCACCTCCATGGGATCTACAGATACGCAGTATTTT. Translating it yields CASSPTSMGSTDTQYF.

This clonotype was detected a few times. CDR3: CASSFVQGQPQHF. CDR3 nucleotide sequence: TGTGCCAGCAGTTTCGTGCAGGGTCAGCCCCAGCATTTT. The V and J genes are TRBV6-2 or TRBV6-3 and TRBJ1-5; perhaps TRBD1 as D (5 bases). This CDR3 spans 13 amino acids. V lost 4 bases and J lost 6, with 10 bases in between. Germline V gene lookup returns CDR1 MNHEY and CDR2 SVGEGT.

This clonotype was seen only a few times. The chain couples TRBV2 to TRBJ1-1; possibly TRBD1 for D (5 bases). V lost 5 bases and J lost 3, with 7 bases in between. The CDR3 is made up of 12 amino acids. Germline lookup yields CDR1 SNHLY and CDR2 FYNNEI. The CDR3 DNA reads TGTGCCAGCAGTAAGGGGTACACTGAAGCTTTCTTT. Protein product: CASSKGYTEAFF.

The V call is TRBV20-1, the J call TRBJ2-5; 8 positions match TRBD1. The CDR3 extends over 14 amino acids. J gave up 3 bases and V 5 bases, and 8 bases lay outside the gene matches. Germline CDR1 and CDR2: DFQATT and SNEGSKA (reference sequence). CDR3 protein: CSAEETGGKETQYF. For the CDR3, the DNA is TGCAGTGCTGAGGAAACAGGGGGGAAAGAGACCCAGTACTTC.

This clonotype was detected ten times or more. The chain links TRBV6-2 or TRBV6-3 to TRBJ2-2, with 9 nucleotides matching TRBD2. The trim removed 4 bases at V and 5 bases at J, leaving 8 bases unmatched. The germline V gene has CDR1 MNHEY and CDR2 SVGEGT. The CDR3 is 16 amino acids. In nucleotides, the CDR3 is TGTGCCAGCAGTTCCCTCCTAGCGGGGTCAACCGGGGAGCTGTTTTTT. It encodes CASSSLLAGSTGELFF.

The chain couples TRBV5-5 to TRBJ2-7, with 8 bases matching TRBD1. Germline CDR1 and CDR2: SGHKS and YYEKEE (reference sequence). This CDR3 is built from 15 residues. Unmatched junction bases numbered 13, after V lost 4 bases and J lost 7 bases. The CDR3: CASSRNPDRGKEQYV. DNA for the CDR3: TGTGCCAGCAGCCGAAATCCCGACAGGGGTAAGGAGCAGTACGTC.